These 25 T cell receptor beta chains came from one sample sequenced in a study of T cell responses to AZD1222 COVID-19 vaccine. Generated by immunoSEQ multiplex PCR, the TCRdb table keeps only in-frame clones and is missing some. This table has 100,000 to 150,000 clones, 85% to 95% appearing once. The sequencing here drew on peripheral blood, taken on day 0 of AZD1222 vaccination. The receptors derive from an adult in good health.

The CDR3 region has the DNA TGTGCCAGCAGCTTAGGTAACTACGAGCAGTACTTC. Protein product: CASSLGNYEQYF. The genes are TRBV11-2 and TRBJ2-7; D uncertain. Per germline, CDR1 SGHAT and CDR2 FQNNGV. V lost 1 base and J 3 bases, leaving 4 bases between the germline ends. The CDR3 is 12 amino acids.

The rearrangement uses TRBV19 and TRBJ1-5, with D maybe TRBD1 (6 bases). V was shortened by 0 bases and J by 2 bases, with 17 bases between the two germline ends. Germline V lookup: CDR1 LNHDA, CDR2 SQIVND (reference sequence). CDR3 length: 18 amino acids. CDR3: CASSIEGRGAAGNQPQHF. In nucleotides, the CDR3 is TGTGCCAGTAGTATAGAGGGTCGGGGGGCAGCTGGCAATCAGCCCCAGCATTTT.

This chain links TRBV7-2 with TRBJ2-6; D perhaps matches TRBD1 (6 bases). Deletions cut 5 bases from V and 2 bases from J, with 10 bases between. This CDR3 spans 15 amino acids. In germline, CDR1 is SGHTA, CDR2 FQGNSA. Here the CDR3 reads CASSMGAAGANVLTF. CDR3 sequence (DNA): TGTGCCAGCAGCATGGGGGCCGCTGGGGCCAACGTCCTGACTTTC.

The chain has TRBV3-1 (or the pseudogene TRBV3-2) and TRBJ1-5, with no clear D. Trimming removed 2 bases from V and 6 bases from J, with 5 bases in between. Germline V gene sequence: CDR1 LGHDT, CDR2 YNNKEL (reference sequence). The CDR3 runs 12 residues. The chain's CDR3 is CASSQYSQPQHF. The CDR3 nucleotides read TGTGCCAGCAGCCAATATAGTCAGCCCCAGCATTTT.

The V call is TRBV27, the J call TRBJ2-5; D gene unclear. The germline gives CDR1 MNHEY, CDR2 SMNVEV (reference sequence). This CDR3 region has 13 residues. Trimming pared 1 base from V and 2 bases from J, leaving 5 bases between. CDR3 DNA: TGTGCCAGCAGTTTATGGAGACAAGAGACCCAGTACTTC. Encoded protein: CASSLWRQETQYF.

The sample holds one count of this clone. The chain carries TRBV7-9 and TRBJ1-6; D is perhaps TRBD1 (6 bases). V was shortened by 3 bases and J by 6 bases, with 15 bases between the two germline ends. This CDR3 is 16 amino acids long. The germline V gene has CDR1 SEHNR and CDR2 FQNEAQ (reference sequence). The CDR3 DNA follows: TGTGCCAGCAGCTTCAATCAGGGGTTCGGTAATTCACCCCTCCACTTT. It specifies CASSFNQGFGNSPLHF. The variable domain in full, completed from reference TRBV7-9 and TRBJ1-6, reads DTGVSQNPRHKITKRGQNVTFRCDPISEHNRLYWYRQTLGQGPEFLTYFQNEAQLEKSRLLSDRFSAERPKGSFSTLEIQRTEQGDSAMYLCASSFNQGFGNSPLHFGNGTRLTVT.

The chain links TRBV20-1 to TRBJ1-1; D ambiguous. The CDR3 loop spans 11 amino acids. Germline V gives CDR1 DFQATT, CDR2 SNEGSKA (reference sequence). The CDR3 spells CRTGENTEAFF. The CDR3 DNA is TGCAGAACCGGGGAAAACACTGAAGCTTTCTTT.

This rearrangement joins TRBV27 to TRBJ1-1, with a possible D match to TRBD1 (6 bases). CDR3 length: 15 amino acids. V gave up 7 bases and J gave up 0 bases, with 15 bases separating them. Germline-derived CDR1 and CDR2 are MNHEY and SMNVEV (reference sequence). The DNA of the CDR3 is TGTGCCAGCAACAAGAAGGGGGATTTGAACACTGAAGCTTTCTTT. This gives the protein CASNKKGDLNTEAFF.

The chain couples TRBV19 to TRBJ2-7; no definite D call. The CDR3 length is 14 residues. Germline assignment: CDR1 LNHDA and CDR2 SQIVND (reference sequence). V was shortened by 5 bases and J by 0 bases, with 11 bases between the two germline ends. The CDR3 sequence is CASSAQLSSYEQYF. CDR3 DNA: TGTGCCAGTAGTGCACAGCTTAGCTCCTACGAGCAGTACTTC.

This chain uses TRBV7-9 with TRBJ2-3; TRBD2 agrees at 14 bases. This CDR3 comprises 18 residues. Germline trimming cut 3 bases from V and 2 bases from J; bases unmatched to any gene: 7. Germline-derived CDR1 and CDR2 are SEHNR and FQNEAQ (reference sequence). The CDR3 spells CASSFRLAGGVNTDTQYF. CDR3 coding DNA: TGTGCCAGCAGCTTCAGACTAGCGGGAGGGGTCAACACAGATACGCAGTATTTT.

CDR3 bases: TGTGCCAGCAGTTTTCCCCCGGACAGGAGGGATCAGCCCCAGCATTTT. This sequence encodes CASSFPPDRRDQPQHF. The chain uses TRBV28 and TRBJ1-5, with 7 nucleotides matching TRBD1. The CDR3 has 16 amino acids. V gave up 3 bases and J gave up 5 bases; unmatched junction bases: 10. Germline V gene data show CDR1 as MDHEN and CDR2 as SYDVKM.

The chain recombines TRBV10-3 with TRBJ2-1, with D possibly TRBD1 on 11 matching bases. V shed 6 bases and J shed 6 bases, with 27 bases lying between them. This CDR3 is built from 18 residues. CDR1 ENHRY and CDR2 SYGVKD come from the germline V gene. Here the CDR3 reads CAIREGQGASGSRNEQFF. The DNA of the CDR3 is TGTGCCATCAGGGAAGGACAGGGGGCTAGCGGGAGTCGCAATGAGCAGTTCTTC.

This clone has just one count. This chain joins TRBV11-3 and TRBJ2-1; D may correspond to TRBD1 or TRBD2 (7 bases each). The V and J ends lost 5 bases and 7 bases respectively, with 15 bases between them. The CDR3 runs to 14 residues. The V gene's germline CDR1 is SGHNT and CDR2 YENEEA. CDR3 coding DNA: TGTGCCAGCAGCCCAGGGGGGGGGCATAATGAGCAGTTCTTC. It yields the protein CASSPGGGHNEQFF.

V usage is TRBV28 and J usage is TRBJ2-7, with 10 bases lining up with TRBD1. CDR1 and CDR2 from the germline V gene are MDHEN and SYDVKM. The CDR3 extends over 16 amino acids. The J segment lost 2 bases and the V segment lost 6 bases, leaving 10 bases of the junction unmatched. The CDR3 loop reads CASSILGQGSTYEQYF. CDR3 DNA sequence: TGTGCCAGCAGCATATTGGGACAGGGGTCCACCTACGAGCAGTACTTC.

This clone was seen just once. The chain recombines TRBV18 with TRBJ2-3, with D tentatively TRBD2 (6 bases). Trimming took off 1 base at V and 1 base at J, with 9 bases between the two ends. The germline V gene has CDR1 KGHSH and CDR2 LQKENI. CDR3 length: 15 residues. DNA of the CDR3: TGTGCCAGCTCACCACGGGCTAGCGGCACAGATACGCAGTATTTT. This encodes CASSPRASGTDTQYF.

V is TRBV15 and J is TRBJ2-7, with 7 bases identical to TRBD2. This CDR3 has 15 amino acids. Germline CDR1 and CDR2: LNHNV and YYDKDF (reference sequence). The trim removed 5 bases at V and 1 base at J, leaving 8 bases unmatched. The CDR3 sequence: CATSGRGRESYEQYF. CDR3 bases: TGTGCCACCAGCGGGCGCGGGCGGGAGTCCTACGAGCAGTACTTC.

The rearrangement joins TRBV6-4 to TRBJ2-1; 11 positions agree with TRBD2. The CDR3 contains 17 residues. Unmatched junction bases numbered 10, after V lost 5 bases and J lost 4 bases. Germline V gives CDR1 MRHNA, CDR2 SNTAGT. The CDR3 DNA reads as TGTGCCAGCAGTACTCGGGCTAGCGGGAGGAGTTACAATGAGCAGTTCTTC. This sequence encodes CASSTRASGRSYNEQFF.

The chain couples TRBV2 to TRBJ1-4; D uncertain. The CDR3 has 12 residues. V lost 4 bases, J lost 8 bases, and 8 bases lay in between. The V gene's germline CDR1 is SNHLY and CDR2 FYNNEI. CDR3 protein: CASSGPGEKLFF. In DNA, the CDR3 is TGTGCCAGCAGTGGCCCCGGGGAAAAACTGTTTTTT.

The chain joins TRBV7-9 to TRBJ1-1, with unresolved D. CDR1 is SEHNR, CDR2 FQNEAQ, per germline (reference sequence). V was cut by 6 bases and J by 6 bases, with 11 bases left in between. The CDR3 totals 12 residues. The CDR3 DNA follows: TGTGCCAGCAGTTTTAGTTCAGCTGAAGCTTTCTTT. Amino acids: CASSFSSAEAFF.

The chain recombines TRBV3-1 (or the pseudogene TRBV3-2) with TRBJ2-7; 9 bases agree with TRBD2. Germline lookup yields CDR1 LGHDT and CDR2 YNNKEL (reference sequence). Trimming cost V 3 bases and J 6 bases; bases outside gene matches: 6. There are 14 residues in the CDR3. The CDR3 DNA follows: TGTGCCAGCAGCCAGGGCGGGAGGGCCCCCGAGCAGTACTTC. Translating it yields CASSQGGRAPEQYF.

The CDR3: CATSDARYQEKLFF. The DNA of the CDR3 is TGTGCCACCAGTGATGCCAGGTATCAGGAAAAACTGTTTTTT. The chain couples TRBV24-1 to TRBJ1-4; the D is unclear. Deletions cut 3 bases from V and 8 bases from J, with 12 bases between. From germline, CDR1 is KGHDR and CDR2 SFDVKD. There are 14 residues in the CDR3.

The chain joins TRBV7-9 to TRBJ2-2; no clear D gene. Germline V lookup: CDR1 SEHNR, CDR2 FQNEAQ (reference sequence). V lost 3 bases and J 0 bases, leaving 8 bases between the germline ends. The CDR3 has 15 amino acids. Here the CDR3 DNA reads TGTGCCAGCAGCTTTTCGGGTACGAACACCGGGGAGCTGTTTTTT. Translation: CASSFSGTNTGELFF.

A single count supports this clone. This sequence joins TRBV5-1 and TRBJ1-2; perhaps TRBD1 as D (5 bases). Germline lookup yields CDR1 SGHRS and CDR2 YFSETQ. Trimming took off 4 bases at V and 3 bases at J, with 13 bases between the two ends. This CDR3 is built from 14 residues. Here the CDR3 reads CASSPSGTDYGYTF. The DNA of the CDR3 is TGCGCCAGCAGCCCCTCCGGGACGGACTATGGCTACACCTTC.

The gene calls are TRBV25-1 and TRBJ2-4; 9 bases agree with TRBD2. Per germline, CDR1 MGHDK and CDR2 SYGVNS. Trimming cost V 6 bases and J 5 bases; bases outside gene matches: 11. The CDR3 loop spans 16 amino acids. CDR3 residues: CASSEVAGARENIQYF. CDR3 in DNA: TGTGCCAGCAGCGAGGTAGCGGGAGCGAGGGAAAACATTCAGTACTTC.

The chain carries TRBV6-4 and TRBJ1-2; unclear D gene. This CDR3 comprises 14 residues. Germline lookup yields CDR1 MRHNA and CDR2 SNTAGT. Deletions cut 6 bases from V and 5 bases from J, with 16 bases between. CDR3 residues: CASSPSSTVYGYTF. CDR3 DNA: TGTGCCAGCAGCCCCTCGTCAACCGTGTATGGCTACACCTTC.